The 3 T cell receptor beta chains presented below share a single source sample, sequenced in a study of glioma-infiltrating T cells after dendritic cell vaccination. Sequenced by immunoSEQ multiplex PCR; TCRdb stores in-frame clones only, minus some. The sample gives tens of thousands of clones, under 90% of which show up once; about 2.9% is in the top ten. The sample consisted of blood, taken before dendritic cell vaccination. These receptors all stem from a human donor with glioblastoma.

V and J are TRBV2 and TRBJ1-5; D is possibly TRBD1 (6 bases). The V end was cut by 3 bases, the J end by 6 bases, with 12 bases between. Germline lookup yields CDR1 SNHLY and CDR2 FYNNEI. The CDR3 has 14 residues. The CDR3 is CASSEGAVGQPQHF. CDR3 nucleotide sequence: TGTGCCAGCAGTGAGGGGGCAGTAGGTCAGCCCCAGCATTTT.

The chain joins TRBV11-3 to TRBJ2-7; TRBD2 matches 10 bases. Germline CDR1 reads SGHNT; CDR2 reads YENEEA. Trimming removed 5 bases from V and 4 bases from J; junction bases left unmatched: 11. This CDR3 is built from 16 residues. The CDR3 region is CASSPITSGTSYEQYF. The CDR3 DNA follows: TGTGCCAGCAGCCCGATAACTAGCGGGACCAGTTACGAGCAGTACTTC.

V usage is TRBV6-1 and J usage is TRBJ2-2, with 7 nucleotides matching TRBD2. CDR1 is MNHNS, CDR2 SASEGT, per germline. J was trimmed by 0 bases and V by 2 bases; bases with no gene match: 3. The CDR3 is 16 residues long. The CDR3 DNA sequence: TGTGCCAGCAGTGAAACTAGCGCCGCGAACACCGGGGAGCTGTTTTTT. Residues: CASSETSAANTGELFF.